Sequencing of this T cell receptor (beta chain) was carried out in a study of regulatory T cells in long-lasting Graves disease. Study background: The criterion for persistent Graves' disease was over 5 years of antithyroid drugs with positive TSH receptor antibodies.

Stated time point: persistent/refractory GD, antithyroid drugs over 5 years with positive TRAb. Extracted PBMC RNA gave rise to the TCR library. This clonotype was found a few times. CDR3-region Arm-PCR and iRepertoire HTBI primers produced the TCR beta libraries. TCRdb re-called the multiplex PCR reads with MiXCR, one entry per CDR3 protein. Among about 660,000 distinct CDR3 sequences listed, about 30% were seen once. The CDR3 consists of 15 residues. Germline V lookup: CDR1 MNHNS, CDR2 SASEGT. The J segment lost 0 bases and the V segment lost 6 bases, leaving 6 bases of the junction unmatched. Sequencing was performed on peripheral blood mononuclear cells (PBMCs), taken when the disease was refractory, from a patient treated with antithyroid drugs. This TCR derives from a female donor with Graves disease. J is TRBJ1-2 and V is TRBV6-1; 8 bases line up with TRBD1. CDR3 sequence: CASSLLQGANYGYTF. CDR3 DNA sequence: TGTGCCAGCAGCTTGTTACAGGGGGCTAACTATGGCTACACCTTC.